This TCR beta chain came from a study of immune heterogeneity within non-small cell lung tumors. Study-level background: It was found that the tumors were a few squamous cell carcinomas, under 13 non-squamous carcinomas and 1 not otherwise specified.

Study-wide results and limits: Correlation analysis showed that local T-cell clonality was moderately but significantly associated with local tumor mutational burden (R approximately 0.3). Tumor sites in a patient shared identical dominant CDR3 beta clonotypes and also carried site-unique high-frequency clones.

The CDR3 extends over 12 amino acids. Germline CDR1 reads LGHDT; CDR2 reads YNNKEL (reference sequence). V lost 0 bases and J lost 7, with 7 bases in between. Multiplex PCR with 32 V and 13 J primers amplified TCR beta CDR3. TCRdb redid the calling of the multiplex PCR reads with MiXCR, one entry per CDR3 protein. The sample holds some 14,000 distinct CDR3 sequences, less than 35% seen once. The template for each sample was approximately 0.65 ug of genomic DNA, which had been extracted from bulk tumor tissue. Several biopsies were collected from each primary tumor during surgery. They were spaced as far apart as possible within the tumor mass. Enrolled individuals presented with untreated, newly diagnosed non-small cell lung cancer and received curative surgery. This clonotype was recorded at least ten times. The target antigen is unknown.

This chain links TRBV3-1 with TRBJ2-7, with D unresolved. The material sequenced was lung tumor tissue. The sequence derives from a man between 35 and 55 years old with non-small cell lung cancer. For the CDR3, the DNA is TGTGCCAGCAGCCAAGATCGGCATGAGCAGTACTTC. Translation gives CASSQDRHEQYF.